Below, one T cell receptor beta chain is given with its context. Its matching antigen is unknown. Disease duration under 2 months; hyperthyroidism patients were aged 18 to 65. Orbital computed tomography and thyroid ultrasound, together with serum TRAb and thyroxine and clinical symptoms, were used for diagnoses. Isolation of PBMCs was performed on about 9.9 ml fresh peripheral blood. This sample stems from a study of T cells in Graves' hyperthyroidism and ophthalmopathy. Whole-study results and caveats: A median about 6.2 months before onset, the model predicted ophthalmopathy.

Regions amplified from RNA transcripts were the TCR beta CDR3 regions. HTBI primers were the set used in a first-round RT-PCR of the TCR CDR3. TCRdb used MiXCR to reprocess the multiplex PCR reads, holding one entry per CDR3 protein. The sample consists of about 690,000 distinct CDR3 sequences, 15% to 20% of them appearing once. The length of the CDR3 is 15 residues. The germline V gene encodes CDR1 MNHEY and CDR2 SMNVEV (reference sequence). Between the trimmed V and J ends, which lost 5 bases and 0 bases, there was a span of 12 bases. The sequence was collected from a man in his forties or fifties with Graves' hyperthyroidism. The V gene is TRBV27, the J gene TRBJ2-3; perhaps TRBD1 as D (6 bases). What was sequenced was blood. The CDR3 bases are TGTGCCAGCAGTCCGAGACAGGACAGCACAGATACGCAGTATTTT. It is translated as CASSPRQDSTDTQYF.